These T cell receptor beta chains were read from a single sample in a study of cytomegalovirus exposure and HLA in healthy donors. Some clones are missing from TCRdb's copy, which holds only in-frame ones; the method was immunoSEQ multiplex PCR. The sample has 180,000 or so clones, around 80% seen once. Sequenced: PBMCs. The receptor set was obtained from a man aged 18 to 29 in good health and CMV-seronegative. CDR3s include the opening cysteine and the closing phenylalanine or tryptophan. Rows may omit the clone size; those that give it use once, few, many or a size class.

cdr3_length	v_call	j_call	clone_size	cdr3_aa
13	TRBV7-9	TRBJ2-3	few	CASTLTVSDTQYF
15	TRBV5-4	TRBJ2-3	NA	CASSFVAGGSDTQYF
13	TRBV28	TRBJ2-7	NA	CATNEDFSYEQYF
15	TRBV6-1	TRBJ1-2	NA	CASSERQGIGYGYTF
14	TRBV7-2	TRBJ1-3	NA	CASSPSRSGNTIYF
17	TRBV5-1	TRBJ2-1	NA	CASSFHRGFDLGNEQFF
15	TRBV25-1	TRBJ2-3	once	CASSGGTGFTDTQYF
13	TRBV2	TRBJ2-7	NA	CASSGTSGGSLNF
16	TRBV2	TRBJ2-5	few	CASNTQPGLTGETQYF
14	TRBV7-6	TRBJ2-7	NA	CASSSGTGAYEQYF
17	TRBV4-2	TRBJ2-3	once	CASSQDKRGRGTDTQYF
15	TRBV25-1	TRBJ2-1	NA	CASSSPAAIYNEQFF
12	TRBV19	TRBJ1-6	NA	CATRDYNSPLHF
16	TRBV10-3	TRBJ1-3	NA	CAISELGATSGNTIYF
18	TRBV25-1	TRBJ2-6	NA	CASSEFERGVAGANVLTF
14	TRBV7-9	TRBJ1-2	NA	CASNILTGRYGYTF
13	TRBV9	TRBJ2-7	NA	CASSPRDSYEQYF
14	TRBV28	TRBJ2-7	NA	CASSLGGTGDEQYF
12	TRBV7-9	TRBJ1-4	NA	CASSPPEKKLFF
13	TRBV7-2	TRBJ1-1	NA	CASSLLGQGLAFF
15	TRBV15	TRBJ2-5	NA	CATSREIAGVETQYF
13	TRBV6-5	TRBJ2-7	NA	CATRGQASYEQYF
14	TRBV28	TRBJ2-3	NA	CASSLFDSSDTQYF
15	TRBV6-5	TRBJ1-5	NA	CASSYSRQGGQPQHF
14	TRBV5-1	TRBJ1-1	NA	CASSLGGGGTEAFF
17	TRBV2	TRBJ1-5	NA	CASQRDRDLTSNQPQHF
14	TRBV5-6	TRBJ2-7	NA	CASSRDTSSYEQYF
15	TRBV11-2	TRBJ2-3	NA	CASSLGLAVADTQYF
14	TRBV5-5	TRBJ1-2	NA	CASSQGQGTYGYTF
11	TRBV28	TRBJ2-7	NA	CASRLRDEQYF
17	TRBV7-9	TRBJ1-1	NA	CASSPSGQEAANTEAFF
14	TRBV28	TRBJ1-1	NA	CASTRDNPPTEAFF
15	TRBV6-1	TRBJ1-5	NA	CASRVDPTGYLTQHF
14	TRBV29-1	TRBJ1-4	NA	CSVGGGTPDEKLFF
18	TRBV18	TRBJ1-2	NA	CASSPLSGQGIANYGYTF
14	TRBV2	TRBJ1-4	NA	CASSDRGRNEKLFF
13	TRBV7-2	TRBJ1-1	NA	CASSSRVNTEAFF
17	TRBV19	TRBJ2-6	NA	CASSSGQGNPGANVLTF
14	TRBV9	TRBJ1-2	once	CASSDDRGAYGYTF
15	TRBV6-1	TRBJ1-5	NA	CASSVGGKNNQPQHF
14	TRBV28	TRBJ1-2	NA	CATLRDTQGYGYTF
14	TRBV30	TRBJ1-1	NA	CAWSAGTGRVEAFF
13	TRBV2	TRBJ2-5	NA	CASVGAGQETQYF
10	TRBV29-1	TRBJ2-1	once	CSSGSYEQFF
11	TRBV13	TRBJ2-3	once	CASSYSDTQYF
17	TRBV7-2	TRBJ1-2	few	CASSFKTAGTGNYGYTF
14	TRBV30	TRBJ1-2	NA	CAWSVGQGHYGYTF
12	TRBV18	TRBJ1-1	few	CASSQESTEAFF
14	TRBV11-2	TRBJ1-1	few	CASSLQQGNTEAFF
16	TRBV9	TRBJ2-5	NA	CASSTQAGGPGETQYF
14	TRBV7-2	TRBJ1-1	NA	CASSLDSTYTEAFF
15	TRBV4-1	TRBJ1-5	NA	CASSQEIQSNQPQHF
15	TRBV6-1	TRBJ2-7	NA	CASSEHLAGPYEQYF
15	TRBV6-1	TRBJ1-5	NA	CASSEGGGRNQPQHF
16	TRBV28	TRBJ2-5	NA	CASSSRQRGLRETQYF
15	TRBV5-4	TRBJ2-1	NA	CASSPLAGVENEQFF
15	TRBV10-2	TRBJ1-5	NA	CASSERGDSNQPQHF
15	TRBV15	TRBJ2-7	NA	CATSRGLVSLSEQYF
12	TRBV29-1	TRBJ2-2	NA	CSGGEVPGELFF